This TCR beta chain was recorded in a study of blood T cells in healthy people across ages. With a J-beta primer mix and a sample-barcoded 5' primer, a second PCR ran about 7 to 11 cycles. Any given sample supplied a minimum of 2.5 million CDR3-containing paired-end reads. TCRdb processed the 5' RACE reads anew with MiXCR; each CDR3 protein has one entry. The sample comprises hundreds of thousands of distinct CDR3 sequences, approximately 50% of which are singletons, and roughly 30% rests with the top ten. As for this clonotype: Its antigen is unknown.

Points from the study as a whole: The study found more naive CD4+ cells and higher diversity in long-lived than aged donors.

Unmatched junction bases numbered 6, after V lost 4 bases and J lost 2 bases. The CDR3 totals 14 residues. The germline V gene has CDR1 SGHRS and CDR2 YFSETQ. Ten milliliters of peripheral blood were drawn from each donor into EDTA-treated tubes. Total RNA was extracted at no less than 5.5 micrograms per sample. This sequence joins TRBV5-1 and TRBJ2-7, with 7 bases fitting TRBD1. Specimen: blood. The TCR originated in a woman aged 55-70 years in good health. Here the CDR3 DNA reads TGCGCCAGCAGCAAAGGACAGGCTACCTACGAGCAGTACTTC. It is translated as CASSKGQATYEQYF.